Below are 17 T cell receptor beta chains sequenced from a single sample in a study of blood T cell repertoires in COVID-19 (dated by TCRdb to about 2020). Receptor amplification or capture employed the immunoSEQ multiplex PCR assay. TCRdb provides this immuneACCESS table in a form limited to in-frame rearrangements. Some clones are lacking; in checked studies, under half of them reflect an unresolved V gene, and why the rest are absent is not known. The sample records around 440,000 clones, around 88% of which are singletons. 10% to 15% of the sample goes to the ten largest clones. Sequenced material: peripheral blood. These receptor sequences come from a woman aged 45-65 years with COVID-19, enrolled during active disease.

The chain employs TRBV6-5 and TRBJ2-7; the D gene is possibly TRBD2 (6 bases). Germline values: CDR1 MNHEY, CDR2 SVGAGI. V was clipped by 7 bases and J by 0 bases, with 10 bases between them. The CDR3 has 13 amino acids. The CDR3 loop reads CASTGRSSYEQYF. The CDR3, as DNA: TGTGCCAGCACAGGGAGGAGCTCCTACGAGCAGTACTTC.

This clone was counted a single time. CDR3 nucleotides: TGTGCCAGCAGCTCATCAGGGCCTGAAGCTTTCTTT. Its translation is CASSSSGPEAFF. The chain has TRBV5-5 and TRBJ1-1, with D tentatively TRBD1 (5 bases). There are 12 residues in the CDR3. V lost 3 bases to trimming and J lost 6 bases, with 9 bases between them. In germline, CDR1 is SGHKS, CDR2 YYEKEE (reference sequence).

V gene TRBV10-3 combines with J gene TRBJ1-6; 8 bases are a match to TRBD1. The CDR3 contains 16 residues. Trimming cost V 4 bases and J 5 bases; bases outside gene matches: 7. Germline V gene data show CDR1 as ENHRY and CDR2 as SYGVKD. This CDR3 reads CAISATDRGHNSPLHF. The CDR3 DNA reads TGTGCCATCAGTGCGACCGACAGGGGACATAATTCACCCCTCCACTTT.

The CDR3 is CATSAPYRGSYEQYF. In nucleotides, the CDR3 is TGTGCCACCAGTGCCCCTTATAGGGGTTCCTACGAGCAGTACTTC. The chain is built from TRBV24-1 and TRBJ2-7; perhaps TRBD1 as D (5 bases). Trimming took 5 bases from V and 1 from J, leaving 14 bases between them. The germline V gene encodes CDR1 KGHDR and CDR2 SFDVKD. CDR3 length: 15 amino acids.

The rearrangement links TRBV10-2 to TRBJ2-7; 9 bases are a match to TRBD2. The CDR3 sequence is 15 residues long. Germline CDR1 WSHSY, CDR2 SAAADI. Trimming removed 4 bases from V and 2 bases from J; junction bases left unmatched: 6. The CDR3 DNA sequence: TGCGCCAGCAGTGTTAGCGGGGGCCCCACCTACGAGCAGTACTTC. Translating gives CASSVSGGPTYEQYF.

This clone was seen just once. The chain is built from TRBV7-6 and TRBJ2-7, with D possibly TRBD1 on 5 matching bases. V was trimmed by 5 bases and J by 4 bases, leaving 12 bases between them. This CDR3 is built from 13 residues. Germline V gene data show CDR1 as SGHVS and CDR2 as FNYEAQ. The CDR3 DNA sequence: TGTGCCAGCAGCCCCTCGACAGCTTACGAGCAGTACTTC. Encoded protein: CASSPSTAYEQYF.

This chain links TRBV18 with TRBJ1-4, with 8 bases lining up with TRBD1. The V gene's germline CDR1 is KGHSH and CDR2 LQKENI. The CDR3 is 14 amino acids. Germline trimming cut 6 bases from V and 7 bases from J; bases unmatched to any gene: 7. In nucleotides, the CDR3 is TGTGCCAGCTCCCCGGGCAGGGGGCGTGAAAAACTGTTTTTT. Translated, it gives CASSPGRGREKLFF.

The V and J genes are TRBV6-4 and TRBJ2-3; no clear D gene. Germline CDR1 reads MRHNA; CDR2 reads SNTAGT. The CDR3 contains 13 residues. Trimming stripped 4 bases from V and 0 bases from J, with 5 bases between. The CDR3 DNA sequence: TGTGCCAGCAGTGTCGAGAGCACAGATACGCAGTATTTT. It codes for CASSVESTDTQYF.

The chain combines TRBV5-4 with TRBJ2-1; TRBD2 matches at 8 bases. CDR1 and CDR2 (germline): SGHNT, YYREEE (reference sequence). J lost 1 base, V lost 3 bases, and 6 bases had no gene match. The CDR3 consists of 16 residues. In DNA form, the CDR3 reads TGTGCCAGCAGCTGGGGCGGGGGGCCTTCCTACAATGAGCAGTTCTTC. It translates to CASSWGGGPSYNEQFF.

In its sample, this clone was seen once. The chain recombines TRBV19 with TRBJ1-5; 10 nucleotides agree with TRBD1. Germline trimming cut 4 bases from V and 1 base from J; bases unmatched to any gene: 13. The CDR3 covers 19 residues. Germline-derived CDR1 and CDR2 are LNHDA and SQIVND (reference sequence). CDR3 region: CASSKRGGTGALSNQPQHF. The CDR3 bases are TGTGCCAGTAGTAAACGTGGGGGGACAGGGGCCCTAAGCAATCAGCCCCAGCATTTT.

The CDR3 DNA sequence: TGCGCCAGCAGCCAAGGGGAGACAGGTTATAATTCACCCCTCCACTTT. It translates to CASSQGETGYNSPLHF. The chain is built from TRBV4-1 and TRBJ1-6; D possibly corresponds to TRBD1 (6 bases). Trimming removed 1 base at V and 4 bases at J, with 11 bases between. Germline V gene lookup returns CDR1 MGHRA and CDR2 YSYEKL. CDR3 length: 16 residues.

The chain uses TRBV7-2 and TRBJ1-5; no firm D call. V was clipped by 1 base and J by 4 bases, with 14 bases between them. This CDR3 region has 16 residues. CDR1 is SGHTA and CDR2 is FQGNSA in the germline V gene. Here the CDR3 reads CASSLDVTRKNQPQHF. In DNA form, the CDR3 reads TGTGCCAGCAGCTTAGACGTCACTAGAAAGAATCAGCCCCAGCATTTT.

The rearrangement joins TRBV11-2 to TRBJ1-6; weak D call: TRBD1 (5 bases). Trimming took off 5 bases at V and 1 base at J, with 12 bases between the two ends. This CDR3 contains 16 residues. The V gene's germline CDR1 is SGHAT and CDR2 FQNNGV. DNA of the CDR3: TGTGCCAGCAGCACGACAGAATATTCCTATAATTCACCCCTCCACTTT. The encoded protein is CASSTTEYSYNSPLHF.

The V call is TRBV28, the J call TRBJ2-7; no clear D gene. V gave up 1 base and J gave up 3 bases, with 4 bases separating them. The length of the CDR3 is 12 residues. Germline loops: CDR1 MDHEN, CDR2 SYDVKM. The CDR3 region is CASSLSGYEQYF. DNA of the CDR3: TGTGCCAGCAGTTTATCAGGCTACGAGCAGTACTTC.

The chain is built from TRBV28 and TRBJ2-3; the D gene is possibly TRBD2 (5 bases). Germline-derived CDR1 and CDR2 are MDHEN and SYDVKM. The germline V and J ends were trimmed by 1 base and 2 bases, with 16 bases remaining between them. The CDR3 consists of 17 residues. The CDR3, as DNA: TGTGCCAGCAGTTTATATGCAGGAGGCTTTAACACAGATACGCAGTATTTT. Amino acid sequence: CASSLYAGGFNTDTQYF.

The chain combines TRBV5-1 with TRBJ1-1; 10 bases are shared with TRBD1. V lost 4 bases, J lost 2 bases, and 8 bases stayed unmatched. The germline V gene encodes CDR1 SGHRS and CDR2 YFSETQ. The CDR3 is 16 amino acids. The CDR3 spells CASSTDGQGGNTEAFF. The CDR3 bases are TGCGCCAGCAGCACAGATGGACAGGGGGGAAACACTGAAGCTTTCTTT.

This sequence joins TRBV7-8 and TRBJ1-4, with D possibly matching TRBD1 (6 bases). Germline CDR1 reads SGHVS; CDR2 reads FQNEAQ. V gave up 2 bases and J gave up 0 bases, with 16 bases separating them. There are 18 residues in the CDR3. The chain's CDR3 is CASSLTTGPTATNEKLFF. The CDR3 DNA reads TGTGCCAGCAGCTTAACAACAGGGCCGACTGCAACTAATGAAAAACTGTTTTTT.